The clone carrying this TCR beta chain has more than one count but fewer than ten. Its antigen is not known. The authors built TCR beta libraries using iRepertoire HTBI primers and Arm-PCR of CDR3 regions. In TCRdb, the multiplex PCR reads were re-called with MiXCR into one record per CDR3 protein. The sample holds about 520,000 distinct CDR3 sequences, around 12% seen once. The data stem from a study of regulatory T cells in long-lasting Graves disease. The time point denotes: newly diagnosed GD, antithyroid drugs for less than 3 months. From PBMCs, RNA was extracted and then used to make the TCR library. This CDR3 is built from 15 residues. Germline-derived CDR1 and CDR2 are LGHNA and YSLEER. Unmatched junction bases numbered 4, after V lost 4 bases and J lost 0 bases. The study, taken as a whole, reports: Persistent Graves' patients showed less TCR diversity than newly diagnosed patients showed.

The data also belong to a second study, concerning T cells in Graves' hyperthyroidism and ophthalmopathy. That source notes: These patients, aged 18 to 65, had recently diagnosed hyperthyroidism lasting under 2 months. A model using 13 V-J features told ophthalmopathy apart from stable hyperthyroidism.

The sequence was collected from a woman aged 25 to 39 with Graves disease. The sequencing used peripheral blood mononuclear cells (PBMCs), collected at new diagnosis, from a patient treated with antithyroid drugs. V usage is TRBV4-3 and J usage is TRBJ1-1; 8 positions match TRBD1. The CDR3 region has the DNA TGCGCCAGCAGCCCTCAGGGGGCCGTGAACACTGAAGCTTTCTTT. Translation: CASSPQGAVNTEAFF.